This entry concerns a single T cell receptor beta chain. As processed by the authors: Reference gene primer amplification gave estimated nucleated cell counts. The table came from immunoSEQ multiplex PCR; TCRdb's copy has only in-frame clones and leaves some out. V and J calls plus clone size are reproduced from that table; the DNA served to infer D and trimming. The repertoire holds approximately 75,000 clones, with approximately 74% as singletons. J lost 6 bases, V lost 0 bases, and 22 bases had no gene match. This CDR3 has 22 amino acids. Germline CDR1 reads LGHDT; CDR2 reads YNNKEL (reference sequence). The data derive from a study of blood T cell repertoires in COVID-19. Turning to the study itself: Researchers got acute and convalescent COVID-19 samples from the United States, Italy and Spain. Nucleic acid was either cDNA or gDNA, and it came from T cells, B-cell-depleted T cells, or PBMCs.

The V and J genes are TRBV3-1 (or the pseudogene TRBV3-2) and TRBJ2-1; 11 bases align to TRBD2. This TCR came from a human donor with acute or convalescent COVID-19. The donor label of this sample is uncertain. The sample consisted of peripheral blood. CDR3 protein: CASSQDRGKKLAGASGGNEQFF. In DNA form, the CDR3 reads TGTGCCAGCAGCCAAGACCGGGGAAAAAAACTAGCGGGAGCCTCCGGGGGCAATGAGCAGTTCTTC.